These 21 T cell receptor beta chains share one sample of origin, sequenced in a study of cytomegalovirus exposure and HLA in healthy donors (dated by TCRdb to about 2017). The library relied on the immunoSEQ multiplex PCR assay. The multiplex PCR relied on a mix of 60 forward primers for TCR Vbeta segments and 13 reverse primers for TCR Jbeta segments. TCRdb took over this immuneACCESS table, retaining in-frame rearrangements with V and J assigned. Such tables are incomplete; in checked studies, under half of the missing clones stem from an unresolved V gene, and the remainder is unexplained. Within this sample are just over 150,000 clones, with roughly 78% of them counted one time only. The ten top clones hold 3.1% of the sample. Sequenced: PBMCs. The receptors here all came from a woman aged 40 to 55 in good health and CMV-seronegative.

This clone is a singleton in its sample. The chain has TRBV5-1 and TRBJ2-5; weak D call: TRBD1 (5 bases). CDR3 size: 14 residues. From germline, CDR1 is SGHRS and CDR2 YFSETQ. Trimming removed 2 bases from V and 4 bases from J, with 12 bases in between. DNA of the CDR3: TGCGCCAGCAGCTTTGCAGTTGGGGCAGAGACCCAGTACTTC. Amino acid sequence: CASSFAVGAETQYF.

A few counts support this clone. The V and J genes are TRBV4-2 and TRBJ2-2; TRBD2 matches at 10 bases. This CDR3 comprises 19 residues. V lost 0 bases to trimming and J lost 12 bases; unmatched junction nucleotides: 19. Germline V lookup: CDR1 LGHNA, CDR2 YNFKEQ. The CDR3 sequence is CASSQEPPSFSGGTEKLFF. For the CDR3, the DNA is TGTGCCAGCAGCCAAGAACCCCCGTCGTTTAGCGGGGGGACCGAAAAGCTGTTTTTT.

The gene calls are TRBV7-8 and TRBJ2-5; no clear D. V gave up 0 bases and J gave up 2 bases, with 25 bases separating them. The CDR3 has 20 residues. Germline loops: CDR1 SGHVS, CDR2 FQNEAQ. The CDR3 spells CASSLASWSVSLPKQETQYF. As DNA, the CDR3 is TGTGCCAGCAGCTTAGCGTCTTGGTCGGTGTCCCTCCCAAAACAAGAGACCCAGTACTTC.

The chain carries TRBV10-1 and TRBJ2-3; TRBD2 aligns across 7 bases. J gave up 4 bases and V 7 bases, and 14 bases lay outside the gene matches. Germline CDR1 is WNHNN and CDR2 is SYGVQD (reference sequence). This CDR3 comprises 16 residues. The CDR3 DNA sequence: TGCGCCAGCATCTTTCGGGACTACTGGGTCCCAGATACGCAGTATTTT. Its translation: CASIFRDYWVPDTQYF.

The chain joins TRBV7-6 to TRBJ1-5; the D is unclear. This CDR3 spans 13 amino acids. V lost 5 bases, J lost 4 bases, and 9 bases lay in between. Looked up from germline, CDR1 is SGHVS and CDR2 is FNYEAQ. CDR3 in amino acids: CASSAISNQPQHF. DNA of the CDR3: TGTGCCAGCAGCGCGATCTCAAATCAGCCCCAGCATTTT. Full variable domain (rest looked up from reference TRBV7-6 and TRBJ1-5): GAGVSQSPRYKVTKRGQDVALRCDPISGHVSLYWYRQALGQGPEFLTYFNYEAQQDKSGLPNDRFSAERPEGSISTLTIQRTEQRDSAMYRCASSAISNQPQHFGDGTRLSIL.

V usage is TRBV5-6 and J usage is TRBJ2-3, with D tentatively TRBD2 (6 bases). V was trimmed by 4 bases and J by 1 base, leaving 13 bases between them. This CDR3 is built from 15 residues. Germline V gene sequence: CDR1 SGHDT, CDR2 YYEEEE. CDR3 region: CASSIGAGRTDTQYF. The CDR3 bases are TGTGCCAGCAGCATTGGGGCGGGGCGCACAGATACGCAGTATTTT.

V is TRBV7-9 and J is TRBJ2-1; possible D gene TRBD1, 6 bases. Germline CDR1 reads SEHNR; CDR2 reads FQNEAQ (reference sequence). This CDR3 has 13 residues. Deletions cut 1 base from V and 13 bases from J, with 14 bases between. The CDR3 protein is CASSLGGLAEQFF. The CDR3 DNA reads as TGTGCCAGCAGCTTAGGGGGGCTAGCCGAACAGTTCTTC.

The genes are TRBV2 and TRBJ2-7; 8 nucleotides agree with TRBD1. V shed 8 bases and J 0 bases; nucleotides not matched to a gene: 3. CDR3 length equals 13 residues. Germline V gene sequence: CDR1 SNHLY, CDR2 FYNNEI. The CDR3 spells CASGQGSSYEQYF. CDR3 sequence (DNA): TGTGCCAGCGGACAGGGTTCCTCCTACGAGCAGTACTTC.

The CDR3 protein is CASSVLGRGGHNEQFF. The CDR3 bases are TGTGCCAGCAGTGTATTGGGACGGGGGGGCCACAATGAGCAGTTCTTC. J is TRBJ2-1 and V is TRBV6-1; 8 bases align to TRBD2. CDR1 MNHNS and CDR2 SASEGT come from the germline V gene. The CDR3 is 16 amino acids. Trimming at V came to 4 bases and at J to 5 bases, leaving 10 bases not matched to a gene.

This clone turned up a few times. The chain combines TRBV2 with TRBJ2-7, with D tentatively TRBD1 (5 bases). The CDR3 runs 15 residues. The ends were cut back, 3 bases at V and 3 bases at J, with 15 bases in the middle. Germline CDR1 is SNHLY and CDR2 is FYNNEI. In DNA, the CDR3 is TGTGCCAGCAGTGATGTGTTAGGGGATCGCTACGAGCAGTACTTC. Amino acid sequence: CASSDVLGDRYEQYF.

As for this clone: The same CDR3 can be traced to other DNA sequences in this sample. The chain is built from TRBV10-3 and TRBJ1-2; the match to TRBD1 covers 9 bases. Losses at the gene ends were 3 bases for V and 7 bases for J; bases not matched to a gene: 9. The CDR3 sequence is 15 residues long. Germline V gives CDR1 ENHRY, CDR2 SYGVKD. CDR3 nucleotide sequence: TGTGCCATCAGTGACCACACGTTGACAGGGGGTGGCTACACCTTC. Its protein product is CAISDHTLTGGGYTF.

The rearrangement joins TRBV6-1 to TRBJ2-7, with D possibly matching TRBD1 (6 bases). CDR3 length equals 16 residues. CDR1 is MNHNS and CDR2 is SASEGT in the germline V gene. V lost 4 bases and J 3 bases, leaving 19 bases between the germline ends. CDR3 bases: TGTGCCAGCAGTGGACCCAGCAGGGGCCGACTCTACGAGCAGTACTTC. Protein: CASSGPSRGRLYEQYF.

The chain is built from TRBV28 and TRBJ2-7; TRBD2 matches at 8 bases. The ends lost 6 bases at V and 1 base at J; junction bases unmatched: 5. The CDR3 sequence is 14 residues long. Germline CDR1 MDHEN, CDR2 SYDVKM. The CDR3 bases are TGTGCCAGCAGGATTAGCGGGGATTCCTACGAGCAGTACTTC. Amino acids: CASRISGDSYEQYF.

The rearrangement uses TRBV28 and TRBJ1-1; D unresolved. The V gene's germline CDR1 is MDHEN and CDR2 SYDVKM. V lost 7 bases to trimming and J lost 4 bases, with 10 bases between them. This CDR3 has 12 residues. CDR3 region: CASTLRGTEAFF. The DNA for the CDR3 is TGTGCCAGCACCCTCCGGGGCACTGAAGCTTTCTTT.

The chain couples TRBV2 to TRBJ2-5, with D perhaps matching TRBD2 (6 bases). The V and J ends lost 2 bases and 5 bases respectively, with 18 bases between them. Germline V lookup: CDR1 SNHLY, CDR2 FYNNEI. There are 16 residues in the CDR3. The CDR3 loop is CASSETTGRRGETQYF. The CDR3 DNA follows: TGTGCCAGCAGTGAAACTACAGGCCGCCGGGGGGAGACCCAGTACTTC.

The rearrangement links TRBV2 to TRBJ2-5, with D uncertain. With the DNA end fitting TRBJ2-7 better, the J assignment may be wrong. This CDR3 contains 11 residues. Looked up from germline, CDR1 is SNHLY and CDR2 is FYNNEI. DNA of the CDR3: TGTGCCAGCGACACGGACTACGAGCAGTACTTC. Amino acid sequence: CASDTDYEQYF.

The V call is TRBV18, the J call TRBJ1-1; 10 bases are shared with TRBD1. With V trimmed by 7 bases and J by 4 bases, 3 bases remained unmatched. Germline lookup yields CDR1 KGHSH and CDR2 LQKENI. This CDR3 spans 13 amino acids. CDR3 in DNA: TGTGCCAGCTTGGGACAGGGGAGCACTGAAGCTTTCTTT. This translates into CASLGQGSTEAFF. The complete variable domain, with remaining parts taken from reference TRBV18 and TRBJ1-1, reads NAGVMQNPRHLVRRRGQEARLRCSPMKGHSHVYWYRQLPEEGLKFMVYLQKENIIDESGMPKERFSAEFPKEGPSILRIQQVVRGDSAAYFCASLGQGSTEAFFGQGTRLTVV.

The chain couples TRBV15 to TRBJ2-7, with 10 bases lining up with TRBD1. The V segment lost 2 bases and the J segment 5 bases; nucleotides outside the gene matches: 6. Germline lookup yields CDR1 LNHNV and CDR2 YYDKDF (reference sequence). The CDR3 is 15 amino acids. CDR3 coding DNA: TGTGCCACCAGCAGATCCGACAGGGGGCACAACGAGCAGTACTTC. This gives the protein CATSRSDRGHNEQYF.

The CDR3 region is CASRRSGVYTGELFF. CDR3 DNA: TGTGCCAGCAGGCGAAGCGGGGTTTACACCGGGGAGCTGTTTTTT. The V and J genes are TRBV28 and TRBJ2-2; 7 nucleotides agree with TRBD2. V shed 6 bases and J 3 bases; nucleotides not matched to a gene: 7. Germline CDR1 MDHEN, CDR2 SYDVKM. The CDR3 runs 15 residues.

In this sample, this clone turned up once. One end of the junction varies from germline; a read error may be responsible. The chain recombines TRBV7-9 with TRBJ2-7; TRBD1 is a possible D gene (6 bases). The CDR3 runs 16 residues. Germline lookup yields CDR1 SEHNR and CDR2 FQNEAQ (reference sequence). The CDR3 spells CSSSPQGGLLSYEQYF. The CDR3 DNA is TGTTCCAGCAGCCCGCAAGGGGGTCTCCTTTCCTACGAGCAGTACTTC. Looking up the rest from reference TRBV7-9 and TRBJ2-7 gives the full variable domain: DTGVSQNPRHKITKRGQNVTFRCDPISEHNRLYWYRQTLGQGPEFLTYFQNEAQLEKSRLLSDRFSAERPKGSFSTLEIQRTEQGDSAMYLCSSSPQGGLLSYEQYFGPGTRLTVT.

Worth noting for this clone: Its ends do not fully match the called genes, so a read error is possible. The V and J genes are TRBV2 and TRBJ1-5, with a possible D match to TRBD1 (5 bases). The CDR3 is 13 residues long. Germline V gene lookup returns CDR1 SNHLY and CDR2 FYNNEI. CDR3 region: CASRGVTLGWVSF. For the CDR3, the DNA is TGTGCCAGCAGAGGGGTCACGCTAGGGTGGGTTTCTTTT.